This T cell receptor beta chain was sequenced in a study of OX40 agonist ivuxolimab in advanced cancers. Study-level information: Ivuxolimab, an agonist antibody against OX40 (CD134), was given to patients. The group had a mean age of around 64 years, ranged from roughly 23 to 90, and was less than 85% male. Patients were dosed intravenously with ivuxolimab at 0.01 to 10 mg/kg every 2 weeks.

With V trimmed by 8 bases and J by 5 bases, 5 bases remained unmatched. CDR1 is GTSNPN and CDR2 is SVGIG in the germline V gene (reference sequence). The CDR3 consists of 11 residues. Blood samples were obtained at baseline, cycle 4 day 1, and cycle 7 day 1. Assay: immunoSEQ multiplex PCR; the TCRdb copy retains only in-frame clones and omits some. The table has approximately 47,000 clones, 80% to 90% seen once; the top ten hold 7.3%. This clonotype was sampled from an adult with an advanced solid tumor such as melanoma, head and neck, liver or kidney cancer. This material consisted of CD4+ or CD8+ T cells sorted from blood, taken in a trial of the OX40 agonist ivuxolimab. The chain links TRBV30 to TRBJ1-2, with TRBD1 matching over 7 bases. CDR3 region: CAGDRSYGYTF. The CDR3 DNA sequence: TGTGCCGGGGACAGATCTTATGGCTACACCTTC. Based on the CDR3 plus reference TRBV30 and TRBJ1-2, the full variable domain is SQTIHQWPATLVQPVGSPLSLECTVEGTSNPNLYWYRQAAGRGLQLLFYSVGIGQISSEVPQNLSASRPQDRQFILSSKKLLLSDSGFYLCAGDRSYGYTFGSGTRLTVV.